Listed below are T cell receptor beta chains from one sample, sequenced in a study of T cell responses to AZD1222 COVID-19 vaccine. Profiling relied on immunoSEQ multiplex PCR, and the TCRdb table lists in-frame clones only, not all of them. The sample carries 150,000 or so clones, roughly 93% recorded once. This specimen was peripheral blood, taken on day 0 of AZD1222 vaccination. These receptor sequences come from an adult in good health. Each CDR3 is given with its conserved first and last residue. The order of the fields is clone size, J gene, V gene, D gene, CDR3 protein, CDR3 DNA. D genes are given only for firm matches. Clone sizes are given selectively: once, few, many, or a class where the clone is expanded.

. | TRBJ2-2 | TRBV9 | . | CASSLIQGAGNTGELFF | TGTGCCAGCAGCCTAATTCAAGGGGCAGGGAACACCGGGGAGCTGTTTTTT
. | TRBJ2-2 | TRBV5-1 | TRBD2 | CASSQATSGRTGELFF | TGCGCCAGCAGCCAAGCAACTAGCGGGAGAACCGGGGAGCTGTTTTTT
. | TRBJ1-3 | TRBV28 | TRBD1 | CASGTGYSGNTIYF | TGTGCCAGCGGGACAGGGTACTCTGGAAACACCATATATTTT
. | TRBJ1-1 | TRBV7-3 | . | CASSLGTNTEAFF | TGTGCCAGCAGCTTAGGGACCAACACTGAAGCTTTCTTT
. | TRBJ1-4 | TRBV5-1 | . | CASRGYRDEKLFF | TGCGCCAGCAGGGGTTACAGGGATGAAAAACTGTTTTTT
. | TRBJ2-2 | TRBV10-1 | . | CASSAYNTGELFF | TGCGCCAGCAGTGCTTATAACACCGGGGAGCTGTTTTTT
once | TRBJ2-1 | TRBV18 | TRBD1 | CASSPSSGGMNEQFF | TGTGCCAGCTCACCATCTTCAGGGGGCATGAATGAGCAGTTCTTC
once | TRBJ1-2 | TRBV9 | TRBD1 | CASSGQGIGYGYTF | TGTGCCAGCAGCGGACAGGGAATAGGGTATGGCTACACCTTC
few | TRBJ1-5 | TRBV5-1 | TRBD1 | CASSLGTGFNQPQHF | TGCGCCAGCAGCTTGGGGACAGGCTTCAATCAGCCCCAGCATTTT
. | TRBJ2-2 | TRBV7-9 | . | CASIFGVGNTGELFF | TGTGCCAGCATCTTCGGTGTGGGGAACACCGGGGAGCTGTTTTTT
few | TRBJ1-1 | TRBV30 | . | CAWSVGGSESSEAFF | TGTGCCTGGAGTGTTGGGGGGAGTGAGTCCTCTGAAGCTTTCTTT
. | TRBJ2-1 | TRBV6-4 | TRBD1 | CASSDRDRTVNEQFF | TGTGCCAGCAGTGACCGGGACAGGACTGTGAATGAGCAGTTCTTC
. | TRBJ2-1 | TRBV2 | TRBD2 | CASNSGSSYNEQFF | TGTGCCAGCAACAGCGGGAGCTCCTACAATGAGCAGTTCTTC
. | TRBJ2-1 | TRBV5-1 | . | CASSSRPGVNNEQFF | TGCGCCAGCAGCTCACGGCCAGGGGTTAACAATGAGCAGTTCTTC
. | TRBJ2-2 | TRBV5-4 | . | CASSLGPGLNTGELFF | TGTGCCAGCAGCTTGGGGCCGGGACTGAACACCGGGGAGCTGTTTTTT
. | TRBJ1-2 | TRBV7-4 | . | CASSPRVYGYTF | TGTGCCAGCAGCCCGAGGGTCTATGGCTACACCTTC
once | TRBJ2-3 | TRBV15 | TRBD1 | CATRQGATGDTQYF | TGTGCCACTCGACAGGGGGCGACGGGAGATACGCAGTATTTT